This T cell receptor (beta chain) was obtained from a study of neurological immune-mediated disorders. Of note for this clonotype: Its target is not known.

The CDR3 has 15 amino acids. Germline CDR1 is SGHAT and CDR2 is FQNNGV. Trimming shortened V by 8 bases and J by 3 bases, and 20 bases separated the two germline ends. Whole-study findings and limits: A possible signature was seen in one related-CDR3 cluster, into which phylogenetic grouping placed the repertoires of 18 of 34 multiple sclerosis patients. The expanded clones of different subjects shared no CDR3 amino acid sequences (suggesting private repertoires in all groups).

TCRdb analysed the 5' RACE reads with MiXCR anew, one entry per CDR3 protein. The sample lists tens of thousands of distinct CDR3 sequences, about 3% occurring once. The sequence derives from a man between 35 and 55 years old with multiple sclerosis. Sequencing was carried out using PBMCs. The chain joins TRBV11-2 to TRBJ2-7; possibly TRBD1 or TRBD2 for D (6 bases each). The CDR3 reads CASRETQGRYYEQYF. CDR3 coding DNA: TGTGCCAGCCGTGAGACCCAGGGGAGGTACTACGAGCAGTACTTC.